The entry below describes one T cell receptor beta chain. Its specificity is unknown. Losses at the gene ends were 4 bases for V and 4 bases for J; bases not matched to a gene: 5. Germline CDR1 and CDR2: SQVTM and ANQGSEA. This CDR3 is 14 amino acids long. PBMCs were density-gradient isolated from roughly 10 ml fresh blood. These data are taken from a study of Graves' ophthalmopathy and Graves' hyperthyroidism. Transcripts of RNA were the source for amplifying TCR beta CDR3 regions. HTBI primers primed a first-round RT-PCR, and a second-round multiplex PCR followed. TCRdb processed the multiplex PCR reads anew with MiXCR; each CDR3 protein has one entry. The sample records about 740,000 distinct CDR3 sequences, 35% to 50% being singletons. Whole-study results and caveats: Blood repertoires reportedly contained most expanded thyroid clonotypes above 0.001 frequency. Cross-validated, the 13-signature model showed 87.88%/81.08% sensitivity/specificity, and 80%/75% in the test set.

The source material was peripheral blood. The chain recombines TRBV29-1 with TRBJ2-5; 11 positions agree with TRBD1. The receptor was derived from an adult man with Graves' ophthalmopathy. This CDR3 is CSVVGTGGGETQYF. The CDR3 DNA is TGCAGCGTTGTTGGGACAGGGGGAGGAGAGACCCAGTACTTC.